This passage covers 2 T cell receptor beta chains from one sample sequenced in a study of OX40 agonist ivuxolimab in advanced cancers. Method: immunoSEQ multiplex PCR; TCRdb's copy keeps in-frame clones and lacks some. The repertoire holds more than 15,000 clones, roughly 90% seen once, with less than 15% in the top ten. The sequenced sample was CD4+ or CD8+ T cells sorted from blood, obtained in a trial of the OX40 agonist ivuxolimab. These receptors all stem from an adult with an advanced solid tumor such as melanoma, head and neck, liver or kidney cancer.

This clone came up a few times. The V gene is TRBV2, the J gene TRBJ1-1; maybe TRBD1 (6 bases). Germline assignment: CDR1 SNHLY and CDR2 FYNNEI. Trimming took 8 bases from V and 3 from J, leaving 10 bases between them. This CDR3 is 12 amino acids long. CDR3 region: CASPGGHTEAFF. The CDR3 bases are TGTGCCAGCCCGGGGGGGCACACTGAAGCTTTCTTT.

The chain carries TRBV18 and TRBJ2-5; the match to TRBD1 covers 9 bases. The last part of the DNA fits TRBJ2-7 better; the J call may be wrong. Germline-derived CDR1 and CDR2 are KGHSH and LQKENI. The CDR3 covers 14 residues. For the CDR3, the DNA is TGTGCCAGCTCACAAGGGACAGGGTTCTACGAGCAGTACTTC. Residues: CASSQGTGFYEQYF.